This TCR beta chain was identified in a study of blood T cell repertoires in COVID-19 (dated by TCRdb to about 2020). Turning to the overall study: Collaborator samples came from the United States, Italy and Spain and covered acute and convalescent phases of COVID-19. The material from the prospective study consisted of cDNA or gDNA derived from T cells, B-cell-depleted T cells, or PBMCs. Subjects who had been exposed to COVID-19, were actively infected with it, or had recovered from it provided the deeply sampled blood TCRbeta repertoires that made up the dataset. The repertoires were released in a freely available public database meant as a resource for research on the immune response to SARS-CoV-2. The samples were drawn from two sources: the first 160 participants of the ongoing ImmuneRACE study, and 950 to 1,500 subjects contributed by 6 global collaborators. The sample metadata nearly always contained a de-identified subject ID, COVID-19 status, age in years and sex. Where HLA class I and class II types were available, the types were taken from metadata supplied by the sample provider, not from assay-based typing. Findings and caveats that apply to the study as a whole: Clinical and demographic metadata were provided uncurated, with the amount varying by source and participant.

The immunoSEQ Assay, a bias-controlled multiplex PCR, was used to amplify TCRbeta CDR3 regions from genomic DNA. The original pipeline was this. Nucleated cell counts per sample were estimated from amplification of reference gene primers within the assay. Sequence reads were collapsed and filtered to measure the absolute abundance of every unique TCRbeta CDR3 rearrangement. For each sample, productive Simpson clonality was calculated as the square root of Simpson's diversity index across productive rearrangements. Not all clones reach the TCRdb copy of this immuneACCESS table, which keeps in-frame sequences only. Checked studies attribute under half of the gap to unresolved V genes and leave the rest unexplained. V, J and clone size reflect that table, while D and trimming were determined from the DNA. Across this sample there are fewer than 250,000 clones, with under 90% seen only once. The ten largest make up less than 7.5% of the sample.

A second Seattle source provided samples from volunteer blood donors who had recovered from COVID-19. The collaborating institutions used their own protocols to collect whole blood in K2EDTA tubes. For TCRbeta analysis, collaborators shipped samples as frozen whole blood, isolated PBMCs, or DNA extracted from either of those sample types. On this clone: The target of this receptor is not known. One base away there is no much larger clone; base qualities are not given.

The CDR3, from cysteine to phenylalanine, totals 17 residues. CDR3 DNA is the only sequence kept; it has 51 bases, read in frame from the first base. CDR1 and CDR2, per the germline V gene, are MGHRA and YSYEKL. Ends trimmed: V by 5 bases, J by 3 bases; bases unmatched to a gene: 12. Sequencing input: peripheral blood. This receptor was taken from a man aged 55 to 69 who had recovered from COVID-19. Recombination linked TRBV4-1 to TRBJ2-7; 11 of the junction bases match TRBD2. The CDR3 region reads CASSGLAASGRFYEQYF. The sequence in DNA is TGCGCCAGCAGCGGCCTAGCGGCTAGCGGGAGGTTCTACGAGCAGTACTTC.